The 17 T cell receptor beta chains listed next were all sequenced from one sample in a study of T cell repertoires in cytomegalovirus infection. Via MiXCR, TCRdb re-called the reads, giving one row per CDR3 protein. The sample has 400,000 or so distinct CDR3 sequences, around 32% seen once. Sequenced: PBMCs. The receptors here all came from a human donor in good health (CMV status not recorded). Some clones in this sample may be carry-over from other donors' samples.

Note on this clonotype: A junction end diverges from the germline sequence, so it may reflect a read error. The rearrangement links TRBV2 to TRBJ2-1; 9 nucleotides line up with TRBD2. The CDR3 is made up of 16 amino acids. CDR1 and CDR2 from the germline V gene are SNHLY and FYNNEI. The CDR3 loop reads CASVDASGVNYNERFF. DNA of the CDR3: TGTGCCAGCGTGGATGCTAGCGGGGTAAACTACAATGAGCGGTTCTTC.

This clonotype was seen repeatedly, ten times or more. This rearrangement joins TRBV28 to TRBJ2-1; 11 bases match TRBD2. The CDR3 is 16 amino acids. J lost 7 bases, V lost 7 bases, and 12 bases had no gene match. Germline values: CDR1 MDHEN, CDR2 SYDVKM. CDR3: CASTLGVAGGLNEQFF. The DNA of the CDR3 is TGTGCCAGCACCTTAGGGGTAGCGGGGGGGCTTAATGAGCAGTTCTTC.

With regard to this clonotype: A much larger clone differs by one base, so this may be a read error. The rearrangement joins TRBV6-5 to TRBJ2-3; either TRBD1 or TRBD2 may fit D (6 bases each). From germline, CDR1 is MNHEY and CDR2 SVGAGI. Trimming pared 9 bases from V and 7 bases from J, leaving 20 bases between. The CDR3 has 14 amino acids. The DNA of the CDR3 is TGTGCCAGTGGGGGGTGGGCGGGGACATATACGCAGTATTTT. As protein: CASGGWAGTYTQYF.

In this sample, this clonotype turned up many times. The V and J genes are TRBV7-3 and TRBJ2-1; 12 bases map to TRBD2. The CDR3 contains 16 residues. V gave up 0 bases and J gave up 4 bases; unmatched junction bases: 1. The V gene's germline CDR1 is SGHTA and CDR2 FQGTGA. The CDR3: CASSLTGTSGYNEQFF. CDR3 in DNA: TGTGCCAGCAGCTTAACCGGGACTAGCGGGTACAATGAGCAGTTCTTC.

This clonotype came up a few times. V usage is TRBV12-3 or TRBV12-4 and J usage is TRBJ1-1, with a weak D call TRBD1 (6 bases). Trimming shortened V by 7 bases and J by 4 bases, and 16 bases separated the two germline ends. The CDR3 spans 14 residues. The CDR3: CASTVGSDSTEAFF. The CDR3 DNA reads TGTGCCAGCACCGTTGGGTCGGACAGCACTGAAGCTTTCTTT.

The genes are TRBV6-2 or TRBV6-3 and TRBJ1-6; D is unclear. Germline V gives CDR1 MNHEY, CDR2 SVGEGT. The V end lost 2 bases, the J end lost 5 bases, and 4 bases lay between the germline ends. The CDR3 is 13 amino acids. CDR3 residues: CASSYLDNSPLHF. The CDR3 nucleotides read TGTGCCAGCAGTTACCTTGATAATTCACCCCTCCACTTT.

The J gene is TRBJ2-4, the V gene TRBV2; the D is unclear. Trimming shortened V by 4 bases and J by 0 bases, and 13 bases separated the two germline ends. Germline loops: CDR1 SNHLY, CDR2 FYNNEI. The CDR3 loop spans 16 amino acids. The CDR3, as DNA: TGTGCCAGCAGTGGACAACTCAACCTAGCCAAAAACATTCAGTACTTC. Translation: CASSGQLNLAKNIQYF.

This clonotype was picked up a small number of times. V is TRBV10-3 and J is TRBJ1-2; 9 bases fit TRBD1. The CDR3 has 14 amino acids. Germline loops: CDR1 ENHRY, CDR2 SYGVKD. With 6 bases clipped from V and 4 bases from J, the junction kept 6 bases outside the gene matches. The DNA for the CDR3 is TGTGCCATCAGACGGGACAGGGAAGGCTATGGCTACACCTTC. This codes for CAIRRDREGYGYTF.

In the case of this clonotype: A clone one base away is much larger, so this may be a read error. As DNA, the CDR3 is TGTGCCAGCAGCTTAGAAGCCAAGGTGCGATATGGCTACACCTTC. As protein: CASSLEAKVRYGYTF. The gene calls are TRBV7-6 and TRBJ1-2; D not certain. Trimming removed 1 base at V and 5 bases at J, with 14 bases between. The germline V gene has CDR1 SGHVS and CDR2 FNYEAQ. The CDR3 contains 15 residues.

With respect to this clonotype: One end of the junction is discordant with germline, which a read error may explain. CDR3 nucleotide sequence: TGCAGTGCTTCCGACAATGGAAAACTGTTTTTT. This sequence encodes CSASDNGKLFF. The V and J genes are TRBV20-1 and TRBJ1-4, with D hard to call. The CDR3 is 11 residues long. Germline assignment: CDR1 DFQATT and CDR2 SNEGSKA (reference sequence).

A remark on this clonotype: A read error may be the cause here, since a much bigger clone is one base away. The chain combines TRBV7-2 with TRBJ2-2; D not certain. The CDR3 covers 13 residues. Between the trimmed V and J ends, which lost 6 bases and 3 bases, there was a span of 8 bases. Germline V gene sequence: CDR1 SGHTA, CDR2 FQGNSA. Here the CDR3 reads CASRDVHTGELFF. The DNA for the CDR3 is TGTGCCAGCAGAGACGTGCACACCGGGGAGCTGTTTTTT.

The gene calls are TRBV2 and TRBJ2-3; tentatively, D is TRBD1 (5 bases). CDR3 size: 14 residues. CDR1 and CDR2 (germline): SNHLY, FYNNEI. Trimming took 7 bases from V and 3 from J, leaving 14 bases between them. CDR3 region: CASTKVAGTDTQYF. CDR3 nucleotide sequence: TGTGCCAGCACCAAGGTGGCAGGGACAGATACGCAGTATTTT.

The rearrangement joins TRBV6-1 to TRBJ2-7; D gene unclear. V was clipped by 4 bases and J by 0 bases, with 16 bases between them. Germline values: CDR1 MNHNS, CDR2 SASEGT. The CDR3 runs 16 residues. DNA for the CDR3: TGTGCCAGCAGTGGTCTGTTTGGCAAAATCTCCTACGAGCAGTACTTC. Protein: CASSGLFGKISYEQYF.

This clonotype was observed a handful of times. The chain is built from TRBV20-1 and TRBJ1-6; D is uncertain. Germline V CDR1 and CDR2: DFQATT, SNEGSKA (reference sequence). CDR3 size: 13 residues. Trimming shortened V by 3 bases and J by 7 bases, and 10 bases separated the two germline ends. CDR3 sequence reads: CSASSTSNSPLHF. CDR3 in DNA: TGCAGTGCTAGTTCGACCTCGAATTCACCCCTCCACTTT.

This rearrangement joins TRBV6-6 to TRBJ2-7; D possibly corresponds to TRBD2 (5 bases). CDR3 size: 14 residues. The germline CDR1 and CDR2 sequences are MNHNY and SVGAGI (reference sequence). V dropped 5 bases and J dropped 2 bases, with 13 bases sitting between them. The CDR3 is CASSIPGMAYEQYF. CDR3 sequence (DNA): TGTGCCAGCAGTATACCGGGGATGGCCTACGAGCAGTACTTC.

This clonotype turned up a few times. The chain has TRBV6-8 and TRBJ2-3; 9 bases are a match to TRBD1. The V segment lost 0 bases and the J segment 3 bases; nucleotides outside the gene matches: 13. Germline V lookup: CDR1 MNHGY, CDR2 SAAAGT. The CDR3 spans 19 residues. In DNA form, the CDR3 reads TGTGCCAGCAGTTACTCGATTGGGGACAGGGACAGTAAAACAGATACGCAGTATTTT. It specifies CASSYSIGDRDSKTDTQYF.

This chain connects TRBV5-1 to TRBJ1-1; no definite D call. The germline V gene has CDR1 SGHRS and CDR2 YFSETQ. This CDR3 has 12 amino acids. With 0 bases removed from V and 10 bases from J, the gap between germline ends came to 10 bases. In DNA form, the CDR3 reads TGCGCCAGCAGCTTGGGTGGAAGAACAGCTTTCTTT. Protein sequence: CASSLGGRTAFF.